This is a list of T cell receptor beta chains from one sample in a study of blood T cell repertoires in COVID-19. Assay: immunoSEQ multiplex PCR; the TCRdb copy retains only in-frame clones and omits some. This sample has 200,000 to 300,000 clones; around four fifths occur once, and the top ten carry 6% to 7%. Sequencing input: peripheral blood. These receptors all stem from a woman in her fifties or sixties with active or convalescent COVID-19. Both conserved end residues are part of each CDR3. Each record gives: J gene, clone size, D gene, V gene, CDR3 DNA, CDR3 protein. The D gene is left open where the match is weak. Clone size is given for some rows only: seen once, a few or many times, or a class if the clone is expanded.

J: TRBJ1-1; size: NA; D: TRBD1; V: TRBV27; DNA: TGTGCCAGCAGTCACTGGACAGGGGGGGCCACTGAAGCTTTCTTT; CDR3: CASSHWTGGATEAFF
J: TRBJ1-2; size: NA; D: NA; V: TRBV30; DNA: TGTGCCTGCTTACAGGCAATGGGCTATGGCTACACCTTC; CDR3: CACLQAMGYGYTF
J: TRBJ2-2; size: NA; D: NA; V: TRBV27; DNA: TGTGCCAGCAGCGCCCACATCGGGGAGCTGTTTTTT; CDR3: CASSAHIGELFF
J: TRBJ1-1; size: NA; D: NA; V: TRBV5-6; DNA: TGTGCCAGCAAGGACAGTATGAACACTGAAGCTTTCTTT; CDR3: CASKDSMNTEAFF
J: TRBJ1-1; size: NA; D: TRBD1; V: TRBV6-6; DNA: TGTGCCAGCAGTTCGGGACAGCGAGGAACTGAAGCTTTCTTT; CDR3: CASSSGQRGTEAFF
J: TRBJ2-2; size: once; D: NA; V: TRBV7-9; DNA: TGTGCCAGCAGACACAGGACCGGGGAGCTGTTTTTT; CDR3: CASRHRTGELFF
J: TRBJ1-5; size: NA; D: TRBD1; V: TRBV4-1; DNA: TGCGCCAGCAGCCCGAGCGGACAGGGAGTTCAGCCCCAGCATTTT; CDR3: CASSPSGQGVQPQHF
J: TRBJ2-1; size: NA; D: TRBD2; V: TRBV19; DNA: TGTGCCACTATTGGGGGGACTAGCGGGACCGATGAGCAGTTCTTC; CDR3: CATIGGTSGTDEQFF
J: TRBJ2-1; size: NA; D: NA; V: TRBV7-8; DNA: TGTGCCAGCAGCTTAAAGGGGACAACTTACAATGAGCAGTTCTTC; CDR3: CASSLKGTTYNEQFF
J: TRBJ2-1; size: NA; D: TRBD1; V: TRBV19; DNA: TGTGCCAGTACCTCAACAGGGGCAAATGAGCAGTTCTTC; CDR3: CASTSTGANEQFF
J: TRBJ1-3; size: NA; D: NA; V: TRBV2; DNA: TGTGCCAGCAGGGTTAACAGGGAAAACACCATATATTTT; CDR3: CASRVNRENTIYF
J: TRBJ2-7; size: NA; D: TRBD2; V: TRBV28; DNA: TGTGCCAGCAGTTCCGTTGACACGGGTTTTGCGGGAGCGGCCTACGAGCAGTACTTC; CDR3: CASSSVDTGFAGAAYEQYF
J: TRBJ1-3; size: NA; D: NA; V: TRBV11-3; DNA: TGTGCCAGCAGCTTGGGCTTCTCTGGAAACACCATATATTTT; CDR3: CASSLGFSGNTIYF
J: TRBJ1-2; size: NA; D: NA; V: TRBV7-9; DNA: TGTGCCAGCAGCTCCTCTCCAACCTATGAGGGAAATCGTTATGGCTACACCTTC; CDR3: CASSSSPTYEGNRYGYTF
J: TRBJ2-1; size: NA; D: NA; V: TRBV5-5; DNA: TGTGCCAGCAGCTTGGCCGCAGGCCGCTCCTACAATGAGCAGTTCTTC; CDR3: CASSLAAGRSYNEQFF
J: TRBJ2-7; size: NA; D: TRBD1; V: TRBV6-5; DNA: TGTGCCAGCAGAGCTGGGACAGGGGGCTCCTACGAGCAGTACTTC; CDR3: CASRAGTGGSYEQYF
J: TRBJ1-5; size: NA; D: TRBD1; V: TRBV6-5; DNA: TGTGCCAGCACTCGGGACAGGGACGTTCAGCCCCAGCATTTT; CDR3: CASTRDRDVQPQHF
J: TRBJ2-1; size: NA; D: NA; V: TRBV5-1; DNA: TGCGCCAGCAGCTCCGCAGGTGCTGAGCAGTTCTTC; CDR3: CASSSAGAEQFF
J: TRBJ1-5; size: NA; D: TRBD1; V: TRBV28; DNA: TGTGCCAGCAGCCCTAGACAGGGGTATAGCAATCAGCCCCAGCATTTT; CDR3: CASSPRQGYSNQPQHF
J: TRBJ2-1; size: once; D: NA; V: TRBV9; DNA: TGTGCCAGCAGCGGCCAGGCTCGAAATGAGCAGTTCTTC; CDR3: CASSGQARNEQFF
J: TRBJ2-5; size: NA; D: TRBD2; V: TRBV10-2; DNA: TGCGCCAGCCAAAGGGGCGGGAGGCCTTACCAAGAGACCCAGTACTTC; CDR3: CASQRGGRPYQETQYF
J: TRBJ1-6; size: NA; D: TRBD1; V: TRBV19; DNA: TGTGCCAGTAGTATGAAGGGGGCGCCTTCCTATAATTCACCCCTCCACTTT; CDR3: CASSMKGAPSYNSPLHF
J: TRBJ1-2; size: NA; D: NA; V: TRBV12-3/TRBV12-4; DNA: TGTGCCAGCAGTGCGTCCCGGGGCTACACCTTC; CDR3: CASSASRGYTF
J: TRBJ1-5; size: NA; D: NA; V: TRBV10-3; DNA: TGTGCCATCAGTGTAGGGGGGGGGAATCAGCCCCAGCATTTT; CDR3: CAISVGGGNQPQHF
J: TRBJ2-3; size: NA; D: TRBD1; V: TRBV19; DNA: TGTGCCAGTAGGGACAGGGGCACAGATACGCAGTATTTT; CDR3: CASRDRGTDTQYF
J: TRBJ2-1; size: NA; D: NA; V: TRBV27; DNA: TGTGCCAGCAGTTTATCGACTAGGGGCAATGAGCAGTTCTTC; CDR3: CASSLSTRGNEQFF
J: TRBJ2-5; size: NA; D: NA; V: TRBV6-1; DNA: TGTGCCAGCAGTGAAGCTTGGCCAGGTATCCAAGAGACCCAGTACTTC; CDR3: CASSEAWPGIQETQYF
J: TRBJ2-2; size: NA; D: NA; V: TRBV19; DNA: TGTGCCAGTATCCACGAGGCGGGCACCGGGGAGCTGTTTTTT; CDR3: CASIHEAGTGELFF
J: TRBJ2-6; size: NA; D: NA; V: TRBV5-1; DNA: TGCGCCAGCAGCTTAAGTTCAGGGATGGACGGGGCCAACGTCCTGACTTTC; CDR3: CASSLSSGMDGANVLTF
J: TRBJ1-2; size: many; D: TRBD1; V: TRBV5-6; DNA: TGTGCCAGCAAGGACAGGGGCTATGGCTACACCTTC; CDR3: CASKDRGYGYTF
J: TRBJ2-3; size: NA; D: NA; V: TRBV18; DNA: TGTGCCAGCTCACCGGAACTAGCCGCAGATGGAGATACGCAGTATTTT; CDR3: CASSPELAADGDTQYF
J: TRBJ2-1; size: once; D: NA; V: TRBV19; DNA: TGTGCCAGTAGCGGATTACTAGAAATCAGCTCCTACAATGAGCAGTTCTTC; CDR3: CASSGLLEISSYNEQFF
J: TRBJ2-1; size: NA; D: TRBD1; V: TRBV6-5; DNA: TGTGCCAGCAGTTACTCCCGCAGGGGGTGGGTTGAGCAGTTCTTC; CDR3: CASSYSRRGWVEQFF
J: TRBJ1-6; size: NA; D: NA; V: TRBV3-1/TRBV3-2; DNA: TGTGCCAGCAGCCAAGTCCCAGGGTTTGTTTCACCCCTCCACTTT; CDR3: CASSQVPGFVSPLHF
J: TRBJ2-1; size: NA; D: TRBD2; V: TRBV29-1; DNA: TGCAGCGTTTCTGGACTAGCGGCGCACAATGAGCAGTTCTTC; CDR3: CSVSGLAAHNEQFF
J: TRBJ1-5; size: NA; D: NA; V: TRBV4-1; DNA: TGCGCCAGCAGCCAAGGACGGGGGAATCAGCCCCAGCATTTT; CDR3: CASSQGRGNQPQHF
J: TRBJ2-1; size: NA; D: TRBD2; V: TRBV5-1; DNA: TGCGCCAGCAGCTTGGGACTAGCGGCCTACAATGAGCAGTTCTTC; CDR3: CASSLGLAAYNEQFF
J: TRBJ2-1; size: NA; D: TRBD2; V: TRBV4-1; DNA: TGCGCCAGCACCGGACTAGCGGGAGGTACCTCCTACAATGAGCAGTTCTTC; CDR3: CASTGLAGGTSYNEQFF
J: TRBJ1-3; size: NA; D: NA; V: TRBV6-6; DNA: TGTGCCAGCAGTCGCTCAGGAACAGTGTTCTCTGGAAACACCATATATTTT; CDR3: CASSRSGTVFSGNTIYF